These T cell receptor beta chains were read from a single sample in a study of blood T cell repertoires in COVID-19. Clones were read by immunoSEQ multiplex PCR, and TCRdb kept only the in-frame ones, dropping some. Counted here are 180,000 or so clones, about 86% occurring once; the ten biggest clones make up about 8.2%. The sample consisted of peripheral blood. All receptors come from a man in his fifties or sixties with acute or convalescent COVID-19. Both conserved end residues are part of each CDR3. A D gene is named only where the DNA matches it firmly. Clone size is shown for a subset of rows, as once, few, many or a class of expanded clone.

J gene	V gene	clone size	D gene	CDR3 protein	CDR3 DNA
TRBJ2-4	TRBV7-2	NA	NA	CASSLGAVRGAIKDF	TGTGCCAGCAGCTTAGGTGCTGTTCGGGGGGCGATCAAGGACTTC
TRBJ2-2	TRBV7-3	few	NA	CASSLSPTGELFF	TGTGCCAGCAGTCTTAGCCCCACCGGGGAGCTGTTTTTT
TRBJ2-7	TRBV2	NA	TRBD1	CASSDRGGEQYF	TGTGCCAGCTCGGACAGGGGAGGCGAGCAGTACTTC
TRBJ1-3	TRBV11-2	NA	NA	CASSLRAGRTGNTIYF	TGTGCCAGCAGCTTAAGGGCAGGGCGGACTGGAAACACCATATATTTT
TRBJ2-1	TRBV27	once	TRBD2	CASSRGFRAGGINEQFF	TGTGCCAGCAGTAGGGGGTTCCGAGCGGGAGGCATCAATGAGCAGTTCTTC
TRBJ2-7	TRBV5-5	NA	TRBD1	CASSLVGQGDSYEQYF	TGTGCCAGCAGCTTGGTCGGGCAGGGGGACTCCTACGAGCAGTACTTC
TRBJ1-1	TRBV10-3	NA	NA	CAIGHNSGVLGSITEAFF	TGTGCCATAGGACACAATTCAGGGGTTCTGGGTAGCATCACTGAAGCTTTCTTT
TRBJ1-5	TRBV20-1	NA	NA	CSAREATAQHF	TGCAGTGCTAGAGAGGCGACAGCACAGCATTTT
TRBJ2-2	TRBV3-1/TRBV3-2	NA	NA	CASSQVLPGGELFF	TGTGCCAGCAGCCAAGTTCTGCCAGGCGGGGAGCTGTTTTTT
TRBJ2-3	TRBV2	few	NA	CAGRTDNTDTQYF	TGTGCCGGAAGGACAGATAACACAGATACGCAGTATTTT
TRBJ1-1	TRBV30	NA	TRBD1	CAWSLQGGTEAFF	TGTGCCTGGAGCCTACAGGGGGGAACTGAAGCTTTCTTT
TRBJ2-3	TRBV2	NA	TRBD2	CASRTSGGVDTQYF	TGTGCCAGCAGGACTAGCGGGGGAGTAGATACGCAGTATTTT
TRBJ1-3	TRBV18	NA	TRBD1	CASSPNRGSENTIYF	TGTGCCAGCTCACCGAACAGGGGTAGCGAAAACACCATATATTTT
TRBJ2-3	TRBV13	NA	NA	CASSLDRQGLNTQYF	TGTGCCAGCAGCTTAGATCGGCAGGGCTTGAATACGCAGTATTTT
TRBJ2-1	TRBV30	once	NA	CAWISGQGGYNEQFF	TGTGCCTGGATATCCGGGCAGGGGGGTTACAATGAGCAGTTCTTC
TRBJ2-3	TRBV25-1	NA	NA	CASSVTGTDTQYF	TGTGCCAGCAGTGTGACAGGCACAGATACGCAGTATTTT
TRBJ1-5	TRBV4-2	few	NA	CASSQGGHQPQHF	TGTGCCAGCAGCCAAGGGGGCCACCAGCCCCAGCATTTT
TRBJ2-2	TRBV13	once	NA	CASSPGAGLFF	TGTGCCAGCAGCCCGGGAGCTGGGCTGTTTTTT
TRBJ1-5	TRBV29-1	NA	TRBD1	CSVGGQFNQPQHF	TGCAGCGTGGGGGGACAGTTTAATCAGCCCCAGCATTTT
TRBJ1-2	TRBV29-1	NA	NA	CSVDGIFYGYTF	TGCAGCGTGGACGGGATCTTCTATGGCTACACCTTC
TRBJ1-1	TRBV18	NA	NA	CASSPQVLRQLTNTEAFF	TGTGCCAGCTCACCACAGGTATTGAGACAGTTAACAAACACTGAAGCTTTCTTT
TRBJ1-2	TRBV7-2	NA	NA	CASSLVTGNYGYTF	TGTGCCAGCAGCTTAGTTACAGGGAACTATGGCTACACCTTC
TRBJ2-1	TRBV5-4	NA	NA	CASSFSEGEQFF	TGTGCCAGCAGCTTTAGCGAGGGTGAGCAGTTCTTC
TRBJ2-1	TRBV7-9	NA	TRBD2	CASSLSLIAGGNNEQFF	TGTGCCAGCAGCTTATCCCTAATAGCGGGAGGAAACAATGAGCAGTTCTTC
TRBJ2-6	TRBV24-1	NA	TRBD1	CATSDVRDSRANLLSGANVLTF	TGTGCCACCAGTGATGTCCGGGACAGCCGGGCGAATCTTCTCTCTGGGGCCAACGTCCTGACTTTC
TRBJ2-7	TRBV6-4	NA	NA	CASSTDRPTYEQYF	TGTGCCAGCAGTACCGACAGGCCAACCTACGAGCAGTACTTC
TRBJ2-3	TRBV2	NA	TRBD1	CASSGGQGRTDTQYF	TGTGCCAGCAGTGGAGGACAGGGAAGAACAGATACGCAGTATTTT